The present T cell receptor beta chain was sequenced within a study of tumor-infiltrating T cells and Merkel cell polyomavirus (dated by TCRdb to 2015 to 2018). Context from the whole study: The study examined CD8+ T cells specific for the Merkel cell polyomavirus KLL epitope in Merkel cell carcinoma patients. Disease stage at presentation varied among the patients, and patient follow-up lasted a median of 2.7 years, ranging from about 1.1 to 6.0 years. Patient treatments varied, were not standardized, and included chemotherapy, radiation and immunotherapies. In 14 to 15 samples, KLL-tetramer-sorted cells taken from blood or tumor-infiltrating lymphocytes underwent TRB sequencing, as did some 12 matched whole-tumor samples. Most whole-tumor samples were 25-micron curls cut from formalin-fixed, paraffin-embedded tissue blocks. In the whole study, one tumor sample was a frozen nodal tumor digest, and another tumor sample was a flash-frozen core biopsy of a metastasis. What the research found in general, with its limitations: KLL-specific TRB repertoires were found to be diverse and largely private, with only one public clonotype, shared by two patients, identified among around 420 unique sequences. A higher fraction of KLL-specific T cells within tumors (1.9-18% versus roughly 0-0.14%) was associated with significantly better MCC-specific survival. One limitation of the study is the small sample size (n ≈ eleven patients). Because the study covered only a single viral epitope, T cells targeting other Merkel cell polyomavirus epitopes were not captured. A significant MCC-specific survival advantage (P = 0.0051) was associated with a greater number of unique KLL-specific clonotypes in tumors (roughly 5-108 vs 0-3).

With respect to this clone: It has no known antigen specificity. Per-nucleotide qualities are absent, and no much larger clonotype sits a single base away.

Libraries came from the immunoSEQ multiplex PCR assay. Genomic DNA extraction, TRB sequencing and normalization were performed by Adaptive Biotechnologies (Seattle, WA). Turning to the authors' computational methods: Clonality was calculated as one minus the Shannon entropy of productive TRB sequences, normalized by log2 of unique productive sequences. KLL-specific clonotypes in tumors were identified by matching TCRbeta CDR3 amino acid sequences to those from the tetramer-sorted sample of each patient. TCRdb retrieved this table from immuneACCESS and kept in-frame rearrangements only. Not all clones are present; in checked studies, unresolved V genes account for under half, and no reason is known for the remainder. V, J and clone size reflect that table, while D and trimming were determined from the DNA. In this sample the table shows around 25,000 clones, 87% of which occur a single time. The ten most abundant clones make up around 2.5% of the sample.

All patients' tumors stained robustly positive for Merkel cell polyomavirus Large T antigen by immunohistochemistry. Eleven to twelve Merkel cell carcinoma patients were included, each with robust KLL-tetramer+ populations (above 0.04% of CD8+ T cells) in blood and/or cultured TIL. Every patient was Caucasian, and patient ages had a median of approximately 60 years and ranged from roughly 50 to 77 years. Lymph node tumors were analyzed for patients with unknown primaries who presented with nodal disease, or when insufficient primary tissue was available. CDR1 and CDR2, per the germline V gene, are MDHEN and SYDVKM. The CDR3 holds 14 amino acids from the cysteine to the phenylalanine. The kept DNA is CDR3 alone, 42 bases in frame from the first base. The trim is 3 bases for V and 2 bases for J, with a gap of 10 bases between the germline ends.

The chain is made from TRBV28 and TRBJ1-2; the D region possibly corresponds to TRBD1 (5 bases align). Sequenced sample: lymph node tissue. The TCR was taken from a man in his fifties with Merkel cell carcinoma. CDR3 sequence: CASSLGGRNYGYTF. The nucleotides read TGTGCCAGCAGTTTGGGGGGTCGGAACTATGGCTACACCTTC.